This TCR beta chain was identified during a study of T cell repertoires in cytomegalovirus infection (dated 2019 in TCRdb). Looking at the study overall: The HLA type of each donor mattered for the analysis, because public TCR beta signatures pointed to carriage of CMV infection along with the matching HLA type.

Details on this clonotype: Its antigen is still unknown. No base qualities exist here, and no much larger clone lies one base off it.

Sequencing used an Illumina HiSeq 1500. TCRdb trimmed public reads at Q25 via fastp, called clones via MiXCR and kept in-frame beta chains. Each CDR3 protein gets just one entry, which takes the most common genes and DNA from the rows behind it. This sample is represented by about 740,000 distinct CDR3 sequences; under 40% of them were singletons. The top ten clones comprise 2.5% to 3.5% of the sample. Results the study describes overall, beyond this receptor: Carriers of CMV infection plus the relevant HLA type were discriminated by the cumulative frequency of public TCR beta family members in the study cohort and in an independent 352-donor cohort. In the ex vivo response, HLA-C-restricted CMV-specific TCR beta clonotypes were dominant, and in two of eight donors the single most frequent clonotype came from this HLA-C-restricted group.

The germline V gene (reference sequence) yields DFQATT for CDR1 and SNEGSKA for CDR2. Counted from cysteine to phenylalanine, this CDR3 has 11 amino acids. The retained sequence is limited to the CDR3, 33 bases, with the frame set at the first base. A distance of 5 bases separates the germline ends of V and J, which lose 4 bases and 2 bases respectively. Sequencing was carried out using PBMCs. The sequence was obtained from a human donor in good health (CMV status not recorded). Some clones in this sample may be carry-over from other donors' samples. The chain was built from TRBV20-1 and TRBJ2-5; the D gene is not confidently resolved. The DNA sequence is as follows: TGCAGTGCTAAACATCAAGAGACCCAGTACTTC. Translated, it reads CSAKHQETQYF.